One and the same sample provided the 19 T cell receptor beta chains below, sequenced in a study of cytomegalovirus exposure and HLA in healthy donors. Primers included in the PCR were 60 Vbeta and 13 Jbeta primers. Repertoires were generated with immunoSEQ multiplex PCR, while TCRdb's copy carries only in-frame clones and drops some. The sample yields more than 110,000 clones, 70% to 85% seen once. Sequencing was carried out using PBMCs. The receptor set was obtained from a man aged 30 to 39 in good health and CMV-seropositive.

V and J are TRBV21-1 and TRBJ2-4; the D call TRBD1 from the table was never checked on the DNA. TRBV21-1 is noted as a pseudogene. The CDR3 consists of 16 residues. The CDR3: CASRGPTIRQGNIQYF. CDR3 DNA sequence: TGTGCCAGCAGGGGGCCGACCATCCGCCAAGGAAACATTCAGTACTTC.

V is TRBV28 and J is TRBJ2-4; the match to TRBD1 covers 7 bases. V dropped 4 bases and J dropped 8; count of bases not matched to a gene: 20. The CDR3 runs to 18 residues. Germline V gene sequence: CDR1 MDHEN, CDR2 SYDVKM. The CDR3, as DNA: TGTGCCAGCAGTTCCCCAGACAGGGTAGTATCCCTTGAGGACATTCAGTACTTC. Protein sequence: CASSSPDRVVSLEDIQYF.

The chain couples TRBV27 to TRBJ2-1; TRBD2 matches at 14 bases. Looked up from germline, CDR1 is MNHEY and CDR2 is SMNVEV (reference sequence). V lost 3 bases and J lost 1; bases outside the gene matches: 11. The CDR3 has 20 residues. DNA for the CDR3: TGTGCCAGCAGTTTTCGAGTGATGACTAGCGGGAGGGGGTCCTACAATGAGCAGTTCTTC. Its protein product is CASSFRVMTSGRGSYNEQFF.

This clone was recorded once. As DNA, the CDR3 is TGTGCCAGCTCAAGCCCGGGACTAGCGGGAGGTTTAGATACGCAGTATTTT. Amino acid sequence: CASSSPGLAGGLDTQYF. This sequence joins TRBV18 and TRBJ2-3, with 15 bases matching TRBD2. The CDR3 runs 17 residues. Losses at the gene ends were 5 bases for V and 5 bases for J; bases not matched to a gene: 8. Germline CDR1 reads KGHSH; CDR2 reads LQKENI.

This clone occurred a few times. The chain recombines TRBV29-1 with TRBJ1-4; the D gene is possibly TRBD1 (5 bases). The CDR3 sequence is 13 residues long. The V gene lost 4 bases and the J gene lost 5 bases, with 11 bases spanning the gap. The germline V gene has CDR1 SQVTM and CDR2 ANQGSEA. CDR3 protein: CSVGGQMNEKLFF. The CDR3 coding sequence is TGCAGCGTTGGGGGCCAGATGAATGAAAAACTGTTTTTT.

The chain couples TRBV4-2 to TRBJ1-1; weak D call: TRBD1 (5 bases). CDR3 size: 14 residues. The germline CDR1 and CDR2 sequences are LGHNA and YNFKEQ. The V gene lost 1 base and the J gene lost 6 bases, with 12 bases spanning the gap. Here the CDR3 DNA reads TGTGCCAGCAGCCAAGTAGAGATGGGGCCTGAAGCTTTCTTT. Protein: CASSQVEMGPEAFF.

Points on this clone: At one boundary the junction diverges from the germline segment, which might be a read error. V and J are TRBV28 and TRBJ1-2, with 7 bases fitting TRBD1. This CDR3 spans 13 amino acids. The germline CDR1 and CDR2 sequences are MDHEN and SYDVKM. CDR3 loop: CCSGGRLNYGYTF. The CDR3 region has the DNA TGCTGTTCAGGGGGGCGACTTAACTATGGCTACACCTTC.

The genes are TRBV19 and TRBJ1-2, with D perhaps TRBD1 (5 bases). V lost 5 bases and J lost 3, with 16 bases in between. Germline V CDR1 and CDR2: LNHDA, SQIVND (reference sequence). This CDR3 comprises 15 residues. The CDR3 nucleotides are TGTGCCAGTAGTGCGACGGGACTTACCCACTATGGCTACACCTTC. Residues: CASSATGLTHYGYTF.

This clone was counted once. V usage is TRBV25-1 and J usage is TRBJ2-1, with 10 bases identical to TRBD2. Trimming cost V 6 bases and J 4 bases; bases outside gene matches: 12. CDR1 MGHDK and CDR2 SYGVNS come from the germline V gene. The CDR3 has 17 residues. The CDR3 DNA sequence: TGTGCCAGCAGCCCCCTAGGAGCGGGGGGGTTTTACAATGAGCAGTTCTTC. This sequence encodes CASSPLGAGGFYNEQFF.

In regard to this clone: The junction departs from the called germline gene at one end, perhaps through a read error. The identical CDR3 is also encoded by other nucleotide sequences in the sample. The chain employs TRBV4-1 and TRBJ2-7, with 8 bases lining up with TRBD2. This CDR3 region has 16 residues. Germline-derived CDR1 and CDR2 are MGHRA and YSYEKL. The CDR3 here is CASSQDPTSGSSEQYF. CDR3 DNA sequence: TGTGCCAGCAGCCAAGATCCAACTAGCGGATCCTCCGAGCAGTACTTC.

The chain couples TRBV7-8 to TRBJ2-5, with D maybe TRBD1 (6 bases). V lost 3 bases to trimming and J lost 3 bases, with 11 bases between them. Per germline, CDR1 SGHVS and CDR2 FQNEAQ. The CDR3 spans 14 residues. For the CDR3, the DNA is TGTGCCAGCAGCTTCCACCAGGGGAAAGAGACCCAGTACTTC. Translating gives CASSFHQGKETQYF.

V and J are TRBV5-8 and TRBJ1-2; 11 nucleotides line up with TRBD1. Germline V gives CDR1 SGHTS, CDR2 YDEGEE. The CDR3 has 14 amino acids. J gave up 6 bases and V 4 bases, and 5 bases lay outside the gene matches. The CDR3 bases are TGTGCCAGCAGCCCCATGGGACAGGGGGATGGCTACACCTTC. Protein: CASSPMGQGDGYTF.

V gene TRBV28 combines with J gene TRBJ2-1; D uncertain. CDR1 is MDHEN and CDR2 is SYDVKM in the germline V gene. V was trimmed by 3 bases and J by 10 bases, leaving 10 bases between them. CDR3 length: 12 residues. CDR3 in amino acids: CASSLQDGEQFF. DNA of the CDR3: TGTGCCAGCAGTTTGCAGGATGGCGAGCAGTTCTTC.

This clone was detected only once. The chain combines TRBV7-8 with TRBJ1-4, with D possibly matching TRBD1 (5 bases). This CDR3 spans 16 amino acids. V dropped 4 bases and J dropped 8 bases, with 20 bases sitting between them. Germline V lookup: CDR1 SGHVS, CDR2 FQNEAQ. CDR3 residues: CASSSAPGGGGEKLFF. The DNA for the CDR3 is TGTGCCAGCAGCTCGGCCCCGGGGGGGGGAGGGGAAAAACTGTTTTTT.

The chain combines TRBV7-2 with TRBJ2-7; D is possibly TRBD2 (5 bases). V lost 3 bases to trimming and J lost 7 bases, with 16 bases between them. The length of the CDR3 is 14 residues. The germline V gene encodes CDR1 SGHTA and CDR2 FQGNSA. The CDR3 spells CASSLWTPIREQYF. CDR3 bases: TGTGCCAGCAGCTTGTGGACTCCCATCCGGGAGCAGTACTTC.

This clone came up once. The chain uses TRBV4-2 and TRBJ2-7, with TRBD1 matching 7 bases. Per the germline V gene, CDR1 is LGHNA and CDR2 is YNFKEQ. CDR3 length: 16 residues. V shed 0 bases and J 2 bases; nucleotides not matched to a gene: 7. CDR3 sequence reads: CASSQDRGQITYEQYF. CDR3 DNA: TGTGCCAGCAGCCAAGACCGGGGACAGATCACCTACGAGCAGTACTTC.

This clone came up a few times. The genes are TRBV6-1 and TRBJ1-5; TRBD1 agrees at 7 bases. This CDR3 contains 17 residues. CDR1 MNHNS and CDR2 SASEGT come from the germline V gene. Unmatched junction bases numbered 7, after V lost 1 base and J lost 1 base. DNA of the CDR3: TGTGCCAGCAGTGAAGGGGGTAGGGGGCGAAGCAATCAGCCCCAGCATTTT. As protein: CASSEGGRGRSNQPQHF.

The chain has TRBV5-1 and TRBJ2-5, with D maybe TRBD2 (7 bases). TRBJ2-7 matches the DNA end more closely, so the J call is doubtful. Germline V lookup: CDR1 SGHRS, CDR2 YFSETQ. CDR3 length equals 15 residues. The CDR3 is CASSLVGGGTYEQYF. CDR3 coding DNA: TGCGCCAGCAGCTTGGTGGGGGGGGGCACCTACGAGCAGTACTTC.

The chain joins TRBV7-3 to TRBJ2-3, with 12 bases fitting TRBD2. Trimming cost V 4 bases and J 3 bases; bases outside gene matches: 8. The CDR3 is 17 amino acids. Germline V CDR1 and CDR2: SGHTA, FQGTGA. The CDR3 DNA follows: TGTGCCAGCAGCTCGGGTCCTAGCGGGAGGGTTACAGATACGCAGTATTTT. This encodes CASSSGPSGRVTDTQYF.